The sample holds one count of the clone carrying this T cell receptor (beta chain). This entry belongs to a study of shared clonotypes between healthy human individuals. CD45RO-negative cells were positively selected for CCR7, leaving out terminally differentiated effector memory CD45RA+ cells. TCRdb keeps only in-frame clones here, not all; method: immunoSEQ multiplex PCR. The sample holds about 600,000 clones, 95% to 98% seen once. This CDR3 contains 15 residues. Germline V lookup: CDR1 SQVTM, CDR2 ANQGSEA. V gave up 3 bases and J gave up 3 bases; unmatched junction bases: 7. The sample was naive CD8+ T cells sorted from blood. The chain couples TRBV29-1 to TRBJ2-7, with TRBD1 identical over 11 bases. The receptor's source is a young man in good health. CDR3 residues: CSVDRPGQGDYEQYF. The DNA of the CDR3 is TGCAGCGTTGACCGTCCGGGACAGGGGGACTACGAGCAGTACTTC.